The T cell receptor (beta chain) described here comes from a study of blood T cell repertoires in COVID-19. About the study: Samples taken during acute and convalescent COVID-19 were collected in the United States, Italy and Spain. T cells, B-cell-depleted T cells, or PBMCs provided the cDNA or gDNA that served as material.

Germline V gives CDR1 MDHEN, CDR2 SYDVKM. The CDR3 runs to 15 residues. Unmatched junction bases numbered 11, after V lost 6 bases and J lost 9 bases. Original data processing: Estimation of nucleated cell counts relied on the amplification of reference gene primers. This table comes from immunoSEQ multiplex PCR, and its TCRdb copy is limited to in-frame clones, with some not included. The V and J calls and the clone size are those of that table, but D and trimming were determined from the DNA. In the table there are tens of thousands of clones, approximately 85% of which are singletons. J is TRBJ2-1 and V is TRBV28; 10 nucleotides align to TRBD2. The source of this sequence is a man between 65 and 85 years old with acute or convalescent COVID-19. Sequencing input: peripheral blood. CDR3 protein: CASRFSLAGVGEQFF. CDR3 in DNA: TGTGCCAGCAGGTTCAGCCTAGCGGGAGTCGGTGAGCAGTTCTTC. The whole variable domain, remainder taken from reference TRBV28 and TRBJ2-1, is DVKVTQSSRYLVKRTGEKVFLECVQDMDHENMFWYRQDPGLGLRLIYFSYDVKMKEKGDIPEGYSVSREKKERFSLILESASTNQTSMYLCASRFSLAGVGEQFFGPGTRLTVL.